A selection of T cell receptor beta chains follows, all from one sample in a study of shared clonotypes between healthy human individuals. Assay used: immunoSEQ multiplex PCR; TCRdb lists only in-frame clones, some missing. The sample has 800,000 or so clones, 90% to 98% seen once. Sequencing input: naive CD8+ T cells sorted from blood. Receptors originate from a man aged 25 to 45 in good health. The CDR3 runs from the conserved cysteine through the conserved F or W. The order of the fields is J gene, clone size, D gene, V gene, CDR3 protein, CDR3 DNA. A D gene is named only where the DNA matches it firmly. Clone size is given for some rows only: seen once, a few or many times, or a class if the clone is expanded.

TRBJ2-7,-,-,TRBV29-1,CSVGSIYEQYF,TGCAGCGTGGGCAGTATTTACGAGCAGTACTTC
TRBJ2-1,-,TRBD1,TRBV28,CASSQGQGMELFQGNEQFF,TGTGCCAGCAGCCAGGGACAGGGGATGGAATTGTTTCAGGGCAATGAGCAGTTCTTC
TRBJ2-7,-,-,TRBV29-1,CSVEPGDTYEQYF,TGCAGCGTTGAACCAGGAGACACCTACGAGCAGTACTTC
TRBJ2-1,once,TRBD2,TRBV18,CASSPVSGPPSSYNEQFF,TGTGCCAGCTCACCCGTTAGCGGGCCACCGAGCTCCTACAATGAGCAGTTCTTC
TRBJ1-2,-,TRBD1,TRBV2,CASSGGQGYGYTF,TGTGCCAGCAGCGGTGGACAGGGCTATGGCTACACCTTC
TRBJ2-7,-,-,TRBV27,CASSYDGYEQYF,TGTGCCAGCAGTTACGACGGCTACGAGCAGTACTTC
TRBJ2-3,-,-,TRBV11-2,CASGWGTADTQYF,TGTGCCAGCGGATGGGGAACGGCAGATACGCAGTATTTT
TRBJ1-2,-,TRBD1,TRBV10-3,CAISESPGGSYGYTF,TGTGCCATCAGTGAGTCGCCAGGGGGCTCCTATGGCTACACCTTC
TRBJ1-2,-,TRBD1,TRBV25-1,CASSDPGTGAGYTF,TGTGCCAGCAGTGATCCCGGGACAGGGGCCGGCTACACCTTC
TRBJ1-1,-,-,TRBV5-5,CASSLRVGEIMNTEAFF,TGTGCCAGCAGCCTCCGGGTGGGGGAAATAATGAACACTGAAGCTTTCTTT
TRBJ2-1,-,-,TRBV28,CASKFGPLEFF,TGTGCCAGCAAGTTTGGGCCACTCGAGTTCTTC
TRBJ1-1,-,-,TRBV30,CASKFSGEAFF,TGTGCCTCCAAATTTTCAGGAGAAGCTTTCTTT
TRBJ2-2,-,-,TRBV6-5,CASSYSPGTGELFF,TGTGCCAGCAGTTACTCGCCGGGGACCGGGGAGCTGTTTTTT
TRBJ2-7,once,TRBD1,TRBV27,CASTSGTGEDYEQYF,TGTGCCAGCACCTCCGGGACAGGGGAAGACTACGAGCAGTACTTC
TRBJ1-2,-,TRBD1,TRBV7-9,CASSLVLDRVNGYTF,TGTGCCAGCAGCTTAGTCCTAGACAGGGTTAATGGCTACACCTTC
TRBJ2-7,-,-,TRBV29-1,CSVTTPHGPYEQYF,TGCAGCGTCACCACGCCCCATGGTCCATACGAGCAGTACTTC
TRBJ2-1,once,-,TRBV28,CAIQRTYNEQFF,TGTGCCATACAAAGGACCTACAATGAGCAGTTCTTC
TRBJ2-7,-,-,TRBV27,CASTGSGTYEQYF,TGTGCCAGCACCGGGTCAGGAACCTACGAGCAGTACTTC
TRBJ2-7,-,TRBD1,TRBV7-2,CASSFYRGGYEQYF,TGTGCCAGCAGCTTCTACAGGGGTGGGTACGAGCAGTACTTC
TRBJ1-1,-,-,TRBV6-6,CASSYSRNTEAFF,TGTGCCAGCAGTTACTCTCGGAACACTGAAGCTTTCTTT
TRBJ2-7,-,-,TRBV10-3,CAIRAESSYEQYF,TGTGCCATCCGGGCGGAGAGCTCCTACGAGCAGTACTTC
TRBJ2-7,-,TRBD2,TRBV11-2,CASSFGLAGSYEQYF,TGTGCCAGCAGCTTTGGGCTAGCGGGTAGCTACGAGCAGTACTTC
TRBJ2-7,-,-,TRBV11-3,CASSATLASEQYF,TGTGCCAGCAGCGCCACCTTGGCATCCGAGCAGTACTTC
TRBJ1-5,-,-,TRBV30,CAWSVTRDTQIYSNQPQHF,TGTGCCTGGAGTGTGACAAGGGACACCCAGATCTATAGCAATCAGCCCCAGCATTTT
TRBJ2-7,-,-,TRBV19,CASSLDGTYEQYF,TGTGCCAGTAGTTTGGACGGGACCTACGAGCAGTACTTC
TRBJ1-5,-,-,TRBV7-9,CASSPGINQPQHF,TGTGCCAGCAGCCCAGGGATAAATCAGCCCCAGCATTTT
TRBJ1-3,-,-,TRBV10-3,CAISADSSGNTIYF,TGTGCCATCAGTGCTGACAGCTCTGGAAACACCATATATTTT
TRBJ1-1,-,TRBD1,TRBV5-5,CASSPRLLGAGGLNTEAFF,TGTGCCAGCAGCCCGCGCCTCCTGGGGGCAGGGGGATTGAACACTGAAGCTTTCTTT
TRBJ2-7,-,-,TRBV6-6,CASSYPPGTLYEQYF,TGTGCCAGCAGTTACCCTCCCGGGACTCTCTACGAGCAGTACTTC
TRBJ2-7,-,TRBD1,TRBV6-1,CASSERDRAYEQYF,TGTGCCAGCAGTGAACGGGACAGGGCCTACGAGCAGTACTTC
TRBJ2-7,-,-,TRBV25-1,CASSAPAGAYEQYF,TGTGCCAGCAGTGCCCCGGCAGGAGCCTACGAGCAGTACTTC
TRBJ2-3,-,-,TRBV10-2,CASRGSDFGDTQYF,TGCGCCAGCAGGGGGTCGGACTTCGGAGATACGCAGTATTTT
TRBJ2-1,once,TRBD2,TRBV9,CASSLPRTSGSSYNEQFF,TGTGCCAGCAGCCTCCCCCGGACTAGCGGGAGCTCCTACAATGAGCAGTTCTTC
TRBJ2-7,once,TRBD1,TRBV29-1,CSVVVGTVFHEQYF,TGCAGCGTTGTGGTCGGGACAGTCTTCCACGAGCAGTACTTC
TRBJ1-3,-,-,TRBV25-1,CASSGGRNTIYF,TGTGCCAGCAGTGGGGGTCGAAACACCATATATTTT
TRBJ2-7,-,TRBD2,TRBV9,CASSTAGGPYEQYF,TGTGCCAGCAGCACAGCGGGAGGGCCTTACGAGCAGTACTTC
TRBJ1-1,-,-,TRBV5-6,CASSFTGNTEAFF,TGTGCCAGCAGCTTCACGGGTAACACTGAAGCTTTCTTT
TRBJ2-7,-,TRBD2,TRBV7-9,CASSQGFAGADFSYEQYF,TGTGCCAGCAGCCAAGGTTTTGCGGGAGCGGACTTCTCCTACGAGCAGTACTTC
TRBJ1-1,-,TRBD1,TRBV4-3,CASSLDRVNTEAFF,TGCGCCAGCAGCTTGGACAGGGTGAACACTGAAGCTTTCTTT
TRBJ2-7,-,-,TRBV27,CASSTTGRFLYEQYF,TGTGCCAGCAGTACGACAGGAAGGTTTCTCTACGAGCAGTACTTC
TRBJ2-1,-,TRBD1,TRBV2,CASDGQGRNEQFF,TGTGCCAGCGACGGACAGGGAAGGAATGAGCAGTTCTTC
TRBJ2-2,-,-,TRBV10-1,CASSERGSGELFF,TGCGCCAGCAGTGAGAGGGGGTCCGGGGAGCTGTTTTTT
TRBJ2-7,-,-,TRBV7-2,CASSLELTYEQYF,TGTGCCAGCAGCTTAGAACTTACCTACGAGCAGTACTTC
TRBJ2-7,-,TRBD2,TRBV7-9,CASSLRTSGRSYEQYF,TGTGCCAGCAGCTTGCGTACTAGCGGGAGATCCTACGAGCAGTACTTC
TRBJ1-1,-,-,TRBV27,CASIGGNTEAFF,TGTGCCAGCATCGGCGGGAACACTGAAGCTTTCTTT